Below, 20 T cell receptor beta chains from the same sample are listed, as sequenced in a study of radiotherapy plus CTLA-4 blockade in lung cancer. Repertoires were generated with immunoSEQ multiplex PCR, while TCRdb's copy carries only in-frame clones and drops some. The table lists some 71,000 clones, around 77% of them singletons. Sample: peripheral blood, taken from a patient treated with radiotherapy plus ipilimumab. The receptor source for this set is a human donor with non-small cell lung cancer whose response to radiotherapy plus ipilimumab could not be evaluated. Some clones in this sample may be carry-over from other donors' samples.

The chain has TRBV5-1 and TRBJ1-4; a weak D match, TRBD1 (6 bases). This CDR3 contains 14 residues. CDR1 and CDR2 (germline): SGHRS, YFSETQ. The V and J ends lost 3 bases and 6 bases respectively, with 12 bases between them. CDR3 sequence: CASSSRAGDEKLFF. The CDR3 nucleotides read TGCGCCAGCAGCTCCAGGGCAGGGGATGAAAAACTGTTTTTT.

The chain joins TRBV6-1 to TRBJ2-7, with 11 bases aligning to TRBD1. Germline V gene sequence: CDR1 MNHNS, CDR2 SASEGT. This CDR3 contains 15 residues. Trimming removed 8 bases from V and 2 bases from J; junction bases left unmatched: 8. CDR3 in amino acids: CASGGQGATPYEQYF. The CDR3 DNA follows: TGTGCCAGCGGAGGACAGGGGGCGACCCCCTACGAGCAGTACTTC.

The chain links TRBV6-6 to TRBJ1-1, with D perhaps TRBD1 (5 bases). The CDR3 is made up of 13 amino acids. Germline CDR1 and CDR2: MNHNY and SVGAGI (reference sequence). The V gene lost 2 bases and the J gene lost 6 bases, with 10 bases spanning the gap. The CDR3 sequence: CASSYAGRPEAFF. CDR3 nucleotide sequence: TGTGCCAGCAGTTACGCAGGGAGGCCTGAAGCTTTCTTT.

The chain carries TRBV5-1 and TRBJ1-3; TRBD1 might be the D (6 bases). The J call may be in error: the DNA end matches TRBJ2-2 better. Germline CDR1 reads SGHRS; CDR2 reads YFSETQ. CDR3 length equals 17 residues. Here the CDR3 DNA reads TGCGCCAGCAGCTTGGACCCAGAAAGGGGGAATACCGGGGAGCTGTTTTTT. Its translation: CASSLDPERGNTGELFF.

CDR3 DNA: TGTGCCAGTAGTTCCCCACCCGGACTAGCCTCTGGCACAGCGGATACGCAGTATTTT. Its protein product is CASSSPPGLASGTADTQYF. The rearrangement joins TRBV19 to TRBJ2-3, with TRBD2 identical over 8 bases. The junction had 22 bases not matched to a gene; V was cut back by 5 bases and J by 6 bases. The CDR3 loop spans 19 amino acids. CDR1 and CDR2 from the germline V gene are LNHDA and SQIVND (reference sequence).

V and J are TRBV2 and TRBJ2-5; D is uncertain. Trimming left V 6 bases short and J 2 bases short, with 7 bases between. Looked up from germline, CDR1 is SNHLY and CDR2 is FYNNEI. The CDR3 is 12 residues long. The CDR3 nucleotides read TGTGCCAGCAGCTACTCTCAAGAGACCCAGTACTTC. Its translation is CASSYSQETQYF. The full variable domain, with the rest looked up from reference TRBV2 and TRBJ2-5, is EPEVTQTPSHQVTQMGQEVILRCVPISNHLYFYWYRQILGQKVEFLVSFYNNEISEKSEIFDDQFSVERPDGSNFTLKIRSTKLEDSAMYFCASSYSQETQYFGPGTRLLVL.

This rearrangement joins TRBV7-9 to TRBJ1-2; D is possibly TRBD1 (6 bases). Per the germline V gene, CDR1 is SEHNR and CDR2 is FQNEAQ (reference sequence). There are 16 residues in the CDR3. V shed 4 bases and J shed 6 bases, with 21 bases lying between them. The CDR3 reads CASSSPYRTGRDGYTF. CDR3 coding DNA: TGTGCCAGCAGCTCCCCCTATCGAACAGGGAGGGATGGCTACACCTTC.

This clone has more than one count but fewer than ten. This rearrangement joins TRBV30 to TRBJ2-7; 7 bases fit TRBD1. The germline V gene encodes CDR1 GTSNPN and CDR2 SVGIG (reference sequence). This CDR3 region has 14 residues. With 0 bases clipped from V and 5 bases from J, the junction kept 7 bases outside the gene matches. The chain's CDR3 is CAWSVLQGLDEQYF. The CDR3 nucleotides are TGTGCCTGGAGTGTCCTACAGGGGCTCGACGAGCAGTACTTC.

In its sample, this clone was seen a few times. The chain uses TRBV4-3 and TRBJ1-4, with D possibly TRBD1 on 6 matching bases. There are 19 residues in the CDR3. V lost 2 bases, J lost 8 bases, and 27 bases lay in between. Germline lookup yields CDR1 LGHNA and CDR2 YSLEER. The CDR3 DNA is TGCGCCAGCAGCCAATTGTCCTCGAGTGTCTTGCAGGGACACGAAAAACTGTTTTTT. This sequence encodes CASSQLSSSVLQGHEKLFF.

The chain couples TRBV4-1 to TRBJ2-1; D gene unclear. The CDR3 consists of 12 residues. Trimming removed 3 bases at V and 11 bases at J, with 11 bases between. Germline V gives CDR1 MGHRA, CDR2 YSYEKL. CDR3 protein: CASSHDTDKQFF. For the CDR3, the DNA is TGCGCCAGCAGCCATGACACAGATAAGCAGTTCTTC.

V usage is TRBV30 and J usage is TRBJ1-2; 9 bases match TRBD1. The germline V gene encodes CDR1 GTSNPN and CDR2 SVGIG (reference sequence). The CDR3 is 13 residues long. V lost 4 bases, J lost 3 bases, and 3 bases stayed unmatched. CDR3 sequence (DNA): TGTGCCTGGAAGACAGGGGGGGACTATGGCTACACCTTC. Translated, it gives CAWKTGGDYGYTF.

The rearrangement links TRBV9 to TRBJ2-1, with 9 bases matching TRBD2. With 3 bases clipped from V and 8 bases from J, the junction kept 12 bases outside the gene matches. In germline, CDR1 is SGDLS, CDR2 YYNGEE. The CDR3 loop spans 16 amino acids. DNA for the CDR3: TGTGCCAGCAGCGGTACTTCGCGGGGGGGCCTGGATGAGCAGTTCTTC. Translating gives CASSGTSRGGLDEQFF.

The CDR3 sequence: CASSSEAANPSTDTQYF. The CDR3 nucleotides read TGTGCCAGCTCATCGGAGGCGGCCAACCCTAGCACAGATACGCAGTATTTT. The V call is TRBV18, the J call TRBJ2-3; perhaps TRBD2 as D (5 bases). Germline V gene data show CDR1 as KGHSH and CDR2 as LQKENI. The germline V and J ends were trimmed by 5 bases and 0 bases, with 18 bases remaining between them. The CDR3 length is 17 residues.

This clone has only a few counts. The V gene is TRBV6-4, the J gene TRBJ1-2, with D unresolved. Germline V gives CDR1 MRHNA, CDR2 SNTAGT. The V gene lost 8 bases and the J gene lost 7 bases, with 17 bases spanning the gap. The CDR3 covers 13 residues. CDR3 region: CASSADPAGGYTF. DNA for the CDR3: TGTGCCAGCTCGGCGGACCCGGCGGGTGGCTACACCTTC.

The V call is TRBV6-5, the J call TRBJ2-5; 9 bases match TRBD1. Germline trimming cut 7 bases from V and 4 bases from J; bases unmatched to any gene: 10. This CDR3 is 15 amino acids long. The germline V gene has CDR1 MNHEY and CDR2 SVGAGI. CDR3 amino acids: CASTHGGTGRETQYF. In DNA form, the CDR3 reads TGTGCCAGCACCCACGGGGGGACAGGGCGAGAGACCCAGTACTTC.

The genes are TRBV5-6 and TRBJ2-7; perhaps TRBD2 as D (6 bases). The germline gives CDR1 SGHDT, CDR2 YYEEEE. The CDR3 extends over 14 amino acids. Trimming pared 1 base from V and 5 bases from J, leaving 13 bases between. The CDR3 sequence: CASSLLEGINEQYF. Here the CDR3 DNA reads TGTGCCAGCAGCTTGTTGGAGGGTATAAACGAGCAGTACTTC.

The chain employs TRBV6-1 and TRBJ1-6, with TRBD1 matching over 7 bases. The germline CDR1 and CDR2 sequences are MNHNS and SASEGT. The CDR3 sequence is 21 residues long. Unmatched junction bases numbered 18, after V lost 0 bases and J lost 4 bases. For the CDR3, the DNA is TGTGCCAGCAGTGAAGCGCGTTGGACAGGCTCAACAGGGAGTTATAATTCACCCCTCCACTTT. Residues: CASSEARWTGSTGSYNSPLHF.

V and J are TRBV28 and TRBJ2-5; 7 positions match TRBD1. The germline gives CDR1 MDHEN, CDR2 SYDVKM. V lost 0 bases and J lost 2; bases outside the gene matches: 6. This CDR3 comprises 16 residues. CDR3 sequence (DNA): TGTGCCAGCAGTTTATGGGGTCAGGGGGAACAAGAGACCCAGTACTTC. Encoded protein: CASSLWGQGEQETQYF.

This clone was detected only once. The chain's CDR3 is CASSASGFDNEQFF. Here the CDR3 DNA reads TGTGCCAGCAGTGCTTCAGGGTTTGACAATGAGCAGTTCTTC. This sequence joins TRBV6-5 and TRBJ2-1; D possibly corresponds to TRBD1 (5 bases). Germline values: CDR1 MNHEY, CDR2 SVGAGI. The CDR3 has 14 amino acids. The V and J ends lost 5 bases and 5 bases respectively, with 13 bases between them.

The CDR3 nucleotides read TGTGCCAGTACGGACAGAAATCAGCCCCAGCATTTT. It specifies CASTDRNQPQHF. The chain links TRBV19 to TRBJ1-5; weak D call: TRBD1 (6 bases). Germline V gives CDR1 LNHDA, CDR2 SQIVND (reference sequence). CDR3 length: 12 residues. Trimming took off 7 bases at V and 4 bases at J, with 8 bases between the two ends.